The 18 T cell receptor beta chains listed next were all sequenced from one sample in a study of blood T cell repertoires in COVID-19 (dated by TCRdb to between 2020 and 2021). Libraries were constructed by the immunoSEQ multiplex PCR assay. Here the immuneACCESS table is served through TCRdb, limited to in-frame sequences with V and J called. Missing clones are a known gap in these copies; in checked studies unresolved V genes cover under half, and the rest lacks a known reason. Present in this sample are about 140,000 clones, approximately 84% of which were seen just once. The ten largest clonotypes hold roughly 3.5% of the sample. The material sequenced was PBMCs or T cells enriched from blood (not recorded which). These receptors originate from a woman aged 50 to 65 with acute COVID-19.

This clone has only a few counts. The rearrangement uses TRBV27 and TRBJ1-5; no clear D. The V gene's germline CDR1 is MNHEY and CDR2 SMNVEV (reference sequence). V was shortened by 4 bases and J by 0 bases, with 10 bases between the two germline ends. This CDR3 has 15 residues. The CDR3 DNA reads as TGTGCCAGCAGTTCTATGGCGGATAGCAATCAGCCCCAGCATTTT. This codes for CASSSMADSNQPQHF.

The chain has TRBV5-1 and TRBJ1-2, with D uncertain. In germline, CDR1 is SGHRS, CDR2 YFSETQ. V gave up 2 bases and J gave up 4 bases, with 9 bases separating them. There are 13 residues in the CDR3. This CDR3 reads CASSFTAGYGYTF. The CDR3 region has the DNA TGCGCCAGCAGCTTTACCGCCGGCTATGGCTACACCTTC.

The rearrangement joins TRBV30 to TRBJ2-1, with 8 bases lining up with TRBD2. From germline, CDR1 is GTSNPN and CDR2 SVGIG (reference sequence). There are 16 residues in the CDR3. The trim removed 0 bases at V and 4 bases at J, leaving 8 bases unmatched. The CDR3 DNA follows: TGTGCCTGGAGTGTCGCGAGCGGGAGCCTTTACAATGAGCAGTTCTTC. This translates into CAWSVASGSLYNEQFF.

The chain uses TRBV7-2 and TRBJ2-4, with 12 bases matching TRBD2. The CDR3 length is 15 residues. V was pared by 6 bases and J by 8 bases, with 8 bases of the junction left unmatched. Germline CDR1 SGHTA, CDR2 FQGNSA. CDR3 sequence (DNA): TGTGCCAGCAGTTATCTAGCGGGGGGGAGGTACATTCAGTACTTC. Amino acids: CASSYLAGGRYIQYF.

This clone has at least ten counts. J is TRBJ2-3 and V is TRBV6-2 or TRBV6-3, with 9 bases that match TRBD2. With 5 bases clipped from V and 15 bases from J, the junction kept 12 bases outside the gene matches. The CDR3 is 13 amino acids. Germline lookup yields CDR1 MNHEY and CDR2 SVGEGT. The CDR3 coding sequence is TGTGCCAGCAGTACTACCGAAGCCGGGACTAGCTATTTT. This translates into CASSTTEAGTSYF.

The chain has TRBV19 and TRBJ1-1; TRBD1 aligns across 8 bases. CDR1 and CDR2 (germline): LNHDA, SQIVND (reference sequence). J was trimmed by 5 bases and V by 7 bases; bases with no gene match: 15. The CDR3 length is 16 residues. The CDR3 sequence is CASTDRRQGAGTEAFF. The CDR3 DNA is TGTGCCAGTACCGATCGTCGCCAGGGGGCAGGGACTGAAGCTTTCTTT.

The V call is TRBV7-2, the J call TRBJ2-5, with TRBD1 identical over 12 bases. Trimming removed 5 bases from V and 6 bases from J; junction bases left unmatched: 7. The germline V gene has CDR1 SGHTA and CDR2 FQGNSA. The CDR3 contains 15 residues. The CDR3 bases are TGTGCCAGCAGCCCGTGGGGACAGGGGGCAAAGACCCAGTACTTC. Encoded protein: CASSPWGQGAKTQYF.

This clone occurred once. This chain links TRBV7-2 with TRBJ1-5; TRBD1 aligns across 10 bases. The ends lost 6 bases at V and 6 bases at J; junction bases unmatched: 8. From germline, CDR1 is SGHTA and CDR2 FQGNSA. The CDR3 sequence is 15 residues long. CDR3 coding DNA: TGTGCCAGCAGGGAGACAGGGGGCGCGGGTCAGCCCCAGCATTTT. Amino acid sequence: CASRETGGAGQPQHF.

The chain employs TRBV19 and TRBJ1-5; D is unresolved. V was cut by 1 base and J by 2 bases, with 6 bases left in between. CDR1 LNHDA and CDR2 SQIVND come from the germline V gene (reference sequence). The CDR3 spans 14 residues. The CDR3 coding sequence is TGTGCCAGTAGTATAGGGGCAGGCAATCAGCCCCAGCATTTT. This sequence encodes CASSIGAGNQPQHF.

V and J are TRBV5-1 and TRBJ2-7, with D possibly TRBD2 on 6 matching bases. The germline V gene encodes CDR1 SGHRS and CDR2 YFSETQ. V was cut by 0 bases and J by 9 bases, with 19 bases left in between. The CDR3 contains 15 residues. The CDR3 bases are TGCGCCAGCAGCTTGGCCGTGACTAGAGGGGAGAGGCAGTACTTC. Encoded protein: CASSLAVTRGERQYF. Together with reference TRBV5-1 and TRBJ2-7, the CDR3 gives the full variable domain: KAGVTQTPRYLIKTRGQQVTLSCSPISGHRSVSWYQQTPGQGLQFLFEYFSETQRNKGNFPGRFSGRQFSNSRSEMNVSTLELGDSALYLCASSLAVTRGERQYFGPGTRLTVT.

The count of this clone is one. CDR3 in amino acids: CASIGGGGDTQYF. For the CDR3, the DNA is TGTGCCAGCATCGGCGGGGGCGGGGATACGCAGTATTTT. The rearrangement links TRBV2 to TRBJ2-3; perhaps TRBD2 as D (7 bases). Germline V gives CDR1 SNHLY, CDR2 FYNNEI. This CDR3 has 13 residues. V was clipped by 7 bases and J by 6 bases, with 14 bases between them.

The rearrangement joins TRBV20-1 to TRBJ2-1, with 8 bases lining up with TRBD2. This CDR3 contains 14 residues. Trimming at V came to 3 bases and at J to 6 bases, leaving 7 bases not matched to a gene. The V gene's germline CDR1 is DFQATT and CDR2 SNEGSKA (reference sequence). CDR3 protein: CSASPSGRGNEQFF. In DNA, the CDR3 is TGCAGTGCTAGTCCCAGCGGGAGAGGCAATGAGCAGTTCTTC.

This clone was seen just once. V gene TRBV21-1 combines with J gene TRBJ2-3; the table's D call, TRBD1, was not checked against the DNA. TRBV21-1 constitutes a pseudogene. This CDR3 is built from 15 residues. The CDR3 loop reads CASSPSGLPTDTQYF. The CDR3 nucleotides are TGTGCCAGCAGCCCTTCAGGGCTACCCACAGATACGCAGTATTTT.

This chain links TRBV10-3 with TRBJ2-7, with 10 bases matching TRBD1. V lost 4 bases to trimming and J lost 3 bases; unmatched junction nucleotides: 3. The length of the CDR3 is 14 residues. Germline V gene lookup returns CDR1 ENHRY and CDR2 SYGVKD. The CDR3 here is CAISGQGAGYEQYF. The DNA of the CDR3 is TGTGCCATCAGTGGACAGGGGGCAGGCTACGAGCAGTACTTC.

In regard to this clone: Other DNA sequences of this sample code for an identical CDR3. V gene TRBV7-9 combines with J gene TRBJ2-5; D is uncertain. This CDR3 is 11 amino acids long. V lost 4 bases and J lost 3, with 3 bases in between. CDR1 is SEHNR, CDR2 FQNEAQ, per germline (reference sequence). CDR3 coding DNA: TGTGCCAGCAGCTCCGAAGAGACCCAGTACTTC. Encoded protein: CASSSEETQYF.

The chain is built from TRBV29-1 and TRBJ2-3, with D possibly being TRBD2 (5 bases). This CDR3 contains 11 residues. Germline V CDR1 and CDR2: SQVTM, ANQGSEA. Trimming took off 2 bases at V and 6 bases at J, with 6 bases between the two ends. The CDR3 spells CSVESGDTQYF. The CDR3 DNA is TGCAGCGTTGAATCGGGGGATACGCAGTATTTT.

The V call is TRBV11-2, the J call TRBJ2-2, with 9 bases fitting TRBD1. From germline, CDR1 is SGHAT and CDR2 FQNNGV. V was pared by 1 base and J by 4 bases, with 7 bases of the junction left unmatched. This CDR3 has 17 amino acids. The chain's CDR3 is CASSLVGTGKGTGELFF. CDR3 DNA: TGTGCCAGCAGCTTAGTGGGGACAGGGAAAGGCACCGGGGAGCTGTTTTTT.

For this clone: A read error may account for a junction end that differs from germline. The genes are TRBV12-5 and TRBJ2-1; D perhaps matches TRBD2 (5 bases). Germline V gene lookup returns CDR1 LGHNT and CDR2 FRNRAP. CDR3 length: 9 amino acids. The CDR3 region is CASGLEGVF. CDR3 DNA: TGTGCTAGTGGCCTAGAGGGAGTCTTC.